The 18 T cell receptor beta chains below all came from one sample that was sequenced in a study of T-cell memory formation after mild COVID-19. TCRdb re-called the 5' RACE reads through MiXCR, storing one row per CDR3 protein. The repertoire holds some 150,000 distinct CDR3 sequences, with around 14% as singletons. Specimen: PBMCs or a T cell subset sorted from them (not recorded which). The origin of the receptors is an adult woman who had mild COVID-19 (a few samples of this study predate the infection). Cell type and time point are not known.

J is TRBJ1-4 and V is TRBV2; D ambiguous. Germline V gene sequence: CDR1 SNHLY, CDR2 FYNNEI. The V gene lost 7 bases and the J gene lost 0 bases, with 12 bases spanning the gap. The CDR3 runs 15 residues. Written as DNA, the CDR3 is TGTGCCAGCACTTTTGGATTTGCAACTAATGAAAAACTGTTTTTT. Encoded protein: CASTFGFATNEKLFF.

This clonotype has only one observation. The gene calls are TRBV7-2 and TRBJ1-5; 9 bases are a match to TRBD1. CDR1 is SGHTA, CDR2 FQGNSA, per germline. Trimming cost V 6 bases and J 8 bases; bases outside gene matches: 5. There are 13 residues in the CDR3. The CDR3, as DNA: TGTGCCAGCAGTCAAACAGGGGGCGAGCCCCAGCATTTT. The encoded protein is CASSQTGGEPQHF. The whole variable domain, remainder taken from reference TRBV7-2 and TRBJ1-5, is GAGVSQSPSNKVTEKGKDVELRCDPISGHTALYWYRQSLGQGLEFLIYFQGNSAPDKSGLPSDRFSAERTGGSVSTLTIQRTQQEDSAVYLCASSQTGGEPQHFGDGTRLSIL.

This clonotype was detected a few times. The V gene is TRBV6-5, the J gene TRBJ1-2; 7 bases fit TRBD1. The CDR3 spans 15 residues. CDR1 is MNHEY, CDR2 SVGAGI, per germline. Unmatched junction bases numbered 10, after V lost 6 bases and J lost 3 bases. Written as DNA, the CDR3 is TGTGCCAGCAGGACAGGGAGCTACTCGGACTATGGCTACACCTTC. Its protein product is CASRTGSYSDYGYTF.

This chain uses TRBV7-8 with TRBJ2-2, with a weak D call TRBD1 (7 bases). Germline V gives CDR1 SGHVS, CDR2 FQNEAQ. V was cut by 3 bases and J by 5 bases, with 10 bases left in between. The CDR3 covers 14 residues. The DNA of the CDR3 is TGTGCCAGCAGCTTTGCAGGGGGGACCGGGGAGCTGTTTTTT. Its protein product is CASSFAGGTGELFF.

The CDR3 DNA reads as TGCGCCAGCAGCCAGAGAGCGGAACCTAGCACAGATACGCAGTATTTT. Protein: CASSQRAEPSTDTQYF. This rearrangement joins TRBV4-1 to TRBJ2-3; D might be TRBD2 (5 bases). V lost 3 bases and J 0 bases, leaving 13 bases between the germline ends. Per the germline V gene, CDR1 is MGHRA and CDR2 is YSYEKL. The CDR3 covers 16 residues.

This clonotype has a handful of counts. This rearrangement joins TRBV29-1 to TRBJ1-1; 11 nucleotides line up with TRBD1. The CDR3 is 12 residues long. Trimming at V came to 4 bases and at J to 6 bases, leaving 1 base not matched to a gene. Germline V CDR1 and CDR2: SQVTM, ANQGSEA. CDR3 sequence (DNA): TGCAGCGTTGTGGGACAGGGGGCTGAAGCTTTCTTT. This gives the protein CSVVGQGAEAFF. Full variable domain (outside the CDR3, taken from reference TRBV29-1 and TRBJ1-1): SAVISQKPSRDICQRGTSLTIQCQVDSQVTMMFWYRQQPGQSLTLIATANQGSEATYESGFVIDKFPISRPNLTFSTLTVSNMSPEDSSIYLCSVVGQGAEAFFGQGTRLTVV.

This clonotype was found many times. The genes are TRBV27 and TRBJ1-1; the D is unclear. This CDR3 comprises 13 residues. Germline loops: CDR1 MNHEY, CDR2 SMNVEV (reference sequence). Between the trimmed V and J ends, which lost 6 bases and 0 bases, there was a span of 8 bases. CDR3: CASSLSMNTEAFF. CDR3 in DNA: TGTGCCAGCAGCTTGAGCATGAACACTGAAGCTTTCTTT.

The count of this clonotype is one. The chain uses TRBV3-1 and TRBJ2-3, with 11 bases that match TRBD1. CDR1 LGHDT and CDR2 YNNKEL come from the germline V gene (reference sequence). Trimming at V came to 5 bases and at J to 5 bases, leaving 9 bases not matched to a gene. CDR3 length: 16 residues. The CDR3 is CASSSPRDRGIDTQYF. CDR3 nucleotides: TGTGCCAGCAGCTCTCCCCGGGACAGGGGGATAGATACGCAGTATTTT.

This clonotype turned up a few times. The CDR3 nucleotides are TGTGCCAGCAGCGTAAACTACAGGGGCCCCAACACCGGGGAGCTGTTTTTT. Its translation is CASSVNYRGPNTGELFF. This chain links TRBV9 with TRBJ2-2, with 7 positions matching TRBD1. Trimming at V came to 1 base and at J to 2 bases, leaving 8 bases not matched to a gene. Germline CDR1 reads SGDLS; CDR2 reads YYNGEE. The CDR3 length is 17 residues. The full variable domain, completed using reference TRBV9 and TRBJ2-2, is DSGVTQTPKHLITATGQRVTLRCSPRSGDLSVYWYQQSLDQGLQFLIQYYNGEERAKGNILERFSAQQFPDLHSELNLSSLELGDSALYFCASSVNYRGPNTGELFFGEGSRLTVL.

The sample holds a few counts of this clonotype. This chain connects TRBV2 to TRBJ1-3; D unresolved. The CDR3 contains 15 residues. Germline values: CDR1 SNHLY, CDR2 FYNNEI. V was shortened by 8 bases and J by 0 bases, with 14 bases between the two germline ends. In DNA form, the CDR3 reads TGTGCCAGCCTGGCAGGCATCCTCTCTGGAAACACCATATATTTT. It encodes CASLAGILSGNTIYF.

This clonotype occurred a few times. This chain uses TRBV29-1 with TRBJ1-5, with 8 bases identical to TRBD1. Germline-derived CDR1 and CDR2 are SQVTM and ANQGSEA. J was trimmed by 1 base and V by 6 bases; bases with no gene match: 2. The CDR3 has 13 amino acids. The CDR3 nucleotides are TGCAGCGTATGGACAGGGAGCAATCAGCCCCAGCATTTT. Its protein product is CSVWTGSNQPQHF.

As DNA, the CDR3 is TGCGCCAGCAGCTTGGGGGACATGATGAACACTGAAGCTTTCTTT. Its protein product is CASSLGDMMNTEAFF. J is TRBJ1-1 and V is TRBV5-1; perhaps TRBD1 as D (6 bases). The CDR3 sequence is 15 residues long. With 0 bases removed from V and 0 bases from J, the gap between germline ends came to 9 bases. Germline CDR1 and CDR2: SGHRS and YFSETQ.

The V gene is TRBV10-3, the J gene TRBJ2-3; 8 bases are shared with TRBD1. Germline V gives CDR1 ENHRY, CDR2 SYGVKD. V lost 6 bases, J lost 0 bases, and 5 bases stayed unmatched. The CDR3 has 15 residues. The CDR3 region is CAISRGQGSTDTQYF. The CDR3 DNA reads TGTGCCATCAGCCGTGGACAGGGAAGCACAGATACGCAGTATTTT.

The chain uses TRBV5-1 and TRBJ2-1, with TRBD2 identical over 10 bases. The CDR3 loop spans 12 amino acids. Germline CDR1 SGHRS, CDR2 YFSETQ. After removal of 4 bases from V and 10 bases from J, the junction contained 2 bases not matched to a gene. DNA for the CDR3: TGCGCCAGCAGCCTAGCGGGAGTAGAGCAGTTCTTC. Its translation is CASSLAGVEQFF.

This clonotype was detected a few times. This chain links TRBV15 with TRBJ2-3; D unclear. V was cut by 0 bases and J by 0 bases, with 22 bases left in between. The CDR3 consists of 20 residues. The germline V gene has CDR1 LNHNV and CDR2 YYDKDF (reference sequence). CDR3 bases: TGTGCCACCAGCAGAGATTTTCAAGTGGAGTTCCCTAGTAGCACAGATACGCAGTATTTT. Amino acids: CATSRDFQVEFPSSTDTQYF. Full variable domain (missing parts from reference TRBV15 and TRBJ2-3): DAMVIQNPRYQVTQFGKPVTLSCSQTLNHNVMYWYQQKSSQAPKLLFHYYDKDFNNEADTPDNFQSRRPNTSFCFLDIRSPGLGDTAMYLCATSRDFQVEFPSSTDTQYFGPGTRLTVL.

The chain couples TRBV4-1 to TRBJ1-1; D is unresolved. Germline V gene sequence: CDR1 MGHRA, CDR2 YSYEKL. V lost 0 bases and J 4 bases, leaving 12 bases between the germline ends. This CDR3 spans 15 amino acids. The CDR3 loop reads CASSQEAGASTEAFF. CDR3 DNA sequence: TGCGCCAGCAGCCAAGAGGCTGGTGCGAGCACTGAAGCTTTCTTT.

The gene calls are TRBV4-1 and TRBJ2-3; a possible D gene is TRBD2 (7 bases). Trimming stripped 3 bases from V and 4 bases from J, with 11 bases between. This CDR3 spans 14 amino acids. CDR1 MGHRA and CDR2 YSYEKL come from the germline V gene. This CDR3 reads CASSQWEGADTQYF. CDR3 nucleotide sequence: TGCGCCAGCAGCCAGTGGGAGGGGGCAGATACGCAGTATTTT.

This clonotype was detected a few times. J is TRBJ1-1 and V is TRBV4-3; TRBD1 is a possible D gene (6 bases). This CDR3 spans 14 amino acids. The V and J ends lost 1 base and 1 base respectively, with 7 bases between them. CDR1 is LGHNA, CDR2 YSLEER, per germline. CDR3 sequence: CASSQGGANTEAFF. The DNA for the CDR3 is TGCGCCAGCAGCCAAGGGGGGGCGAACACTGAAGCTTTCTTT.